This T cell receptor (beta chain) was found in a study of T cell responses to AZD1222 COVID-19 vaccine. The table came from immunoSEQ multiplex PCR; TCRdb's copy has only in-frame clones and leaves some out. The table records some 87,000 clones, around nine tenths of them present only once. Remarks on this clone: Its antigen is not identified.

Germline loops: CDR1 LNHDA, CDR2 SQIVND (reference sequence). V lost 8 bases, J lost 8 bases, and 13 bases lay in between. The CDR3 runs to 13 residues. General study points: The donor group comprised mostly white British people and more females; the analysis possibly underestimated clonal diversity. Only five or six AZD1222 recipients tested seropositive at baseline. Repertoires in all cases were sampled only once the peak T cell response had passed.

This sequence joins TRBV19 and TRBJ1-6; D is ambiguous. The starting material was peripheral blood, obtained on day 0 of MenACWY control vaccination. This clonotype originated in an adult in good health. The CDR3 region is CASGPLRDSPLHF. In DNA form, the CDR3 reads TGTGCCAGTGGGCCCCTGAGGGATTCACCCCTCCACTTT.